This is a list of T cell receptor beta chains from one sample in a study of blood T cell repertoires in COVID-19. TCRdb's table, derived via immunoSEQ multiplex PCR, lists solely in-frame clones and lacks some. Of roughly 300,000 clones detected, 90% appear once; the ten largest clones hold 1% to 1.3%. Sequenced: PBMCs or T cells enriched from blood (not recorded which). The receptors here all came from a young woman who had recovered from COVID-19. Both conserved end residues are part of each CDR3. Each record gives: V gene, clone size, J gene, D gene, CDR3 protein, CDR3 DNA. A D gene is named only where the DNA matches it firmly. Size values are once, few and many counts, or a class for expanded clones, and some rows have none.

>TRBV3-1/TRBV3-2|NA|TRBJ2-1|TRBD2
CASRGGSNEQFF
TGTGCCAGCCGGGGGGGATCCAATGAGCAGTTCTTC
>TRBV9|NA|TRBJ2-1|NA
CASSPSPLRNEQFF
TGTGCCAGCAGCCCTTCCCCCCTCCGTAATGAGCAGTTCTTC
>TRBV10-1|NA|TRBJ1-1|NA
CASRKDRLNTEAFF
TGCGCCAGCAGAAAAGACAGGTTGAACACTGAAGCTTTCTTT
>TRBV7-3|few|TRBJ1-5|NA
CASSLSGVDQPQHF
TGTGCCAGCAGCTTATCAGGGGTTGATCAGCCCCAGCATTTT
>TRBV11-2|NA|TRBJ2-1|NA
CASSINNEQFF
TGTGCCAGCAGCATAAACAATGAGCAGTTCTTC
>TRBV28|NA|TRBJ1-5|NA
CASSLSGRFGQPQHF
TGTGCCAGCAGTTTATCAGGGCGATTCGGTCAGCCCCAGCATTTT
>TRBV4-1|NA|TRBJ2-1|TRBD2
CASSRLTSGYNEQFF
TGCGCCAGCAGCCGGTTGACTAGCGGGTACAATGAGCAGTTCTTC
>TRBV18|NA|TRBJ2-7|NA
CASSPRTDTYYEQYF
TGTGCCAGCTCACCAAGGACAGATACTTACTACGAGCAGTACTTC
>TRBV27|few|TRBJ1-5|TRBD1
CASSQRTGIGQPQHF
TGTGCCAGCAGCCAAAGGACAGGGATCGGTCAGCCCCAGCATTTT
>TRBV24-1|NA|TRBJ2-1|TRBD2
CATSARGRAGYNEQFF
TGTGCCACCAGTGCTCGCGGGAGGGCTGGCTACAATGAGCAGTTCTTC
>TRBV28|once|TRBJ2-5|NA
CASSQPTEQETQYF
TGTGCCAGCAGCCAACCGACAGAACAAGAGACCCAGTACTTC
>TRBV5-6|NA|TRBJ1-1|NA
CASTHVRGSGGNTEAFF
TGTGCCAGCACCCATGTAAGGGGGTCAGGAGGGAACACTGAAGCTTTCTTT
>TRBV18|NA|TRBJ1-3|NA
CASSPVGGTSRNTIYF
TGTGCCAGCTCACCGGTCGGCGGAACTAGTAGAAACACCATATATTTT
>TRBV19|NA|TRBJ1-1|NA
CASNPRAGEAFF
TGTGCCAGTAACCCCCGGGCAGGGGAAGCTTTCTTT
>TRBV28|NA|TRBJ1-5|TRBD1
CASSLGTGKNQPQHF
TGTGCCAGCAGTTTAGGGACAGGGAAGAATCAGCCCCAGCATTTT
>TRBV5-1|NA|TRBJ2-7|TRBD1
CASRGTGSSYEQYF
TGCGCCAGCAGAGGGACAGGGAGCTCCTACGAGCAGTACTTC
>TRBV5-1|NA|TRBJ1-5|TRBD1
CASRGTEGNQPQHF
TGCGCCAGCAGGGGGACAGAAGGAAATCAGCCCCAGCATTTT
>TRBV19|NA|TRBJ1-5|NA
CASKPIGDASNQPQHF
TGTGCCAGTAAACCCATTGGAGACGCCAGCAATCAGCCCCAGCATTTT
>TRBV4-1|NA|TRBJ2-7|TRBD2
CASSQTGTSGREQYF
TGCGCCAGCAGCCAAACCGGGACTAGCGGGAGGGAGCAGTACTTC
>TRBV14|few|TRBJ2-3|NA
CASSQVTDTQYF
TGTGCCAGCAGCCAAGTAACAGATACGCAGTATTTT
>TRBV5-4|NA|TRBJ1-4|NA
CASSLSRNEKLFF
TGTGCCAGCAGCTTGTCCAGAAATGAAAAACTGTTTTTT
>TRBV30|NA|TRBJ2-3|NA
CAWSKTSATDTQYF
TGTGCCTGGAGTAAGACTAGTGCCACAGATACGCAGTATTTT
>TRBV19|NA|TRBJ1-1|TRBD1
CASSRGQGKEAFF
TGTGCCAGTAGCCGGGGACAGGGAAAAGAAGCTTTCTTT
>TRBV6-5|NA|TRBJ1-6|TRBD1
CASMRDSSYNSPLHF
TGTGCCAGCATGAGGGACAGCTCCTATAATTCACCCCTCCACTTT
>TRBV6-1|medium-sized|TRBJ2-7|TRBD1
CASSEGDSSYEQYF
TGTGCCAGCAGTGAAGGGGACAGCTCCTACGAGCAGTACTTC
>TRBV28|NA|TRBJ2-5|NA
CASSFGGAEETQYF
TGTGCCAGCAGTTTTGGGGGGGCTGAGGAGACCCAGTACTTC
>TRBV5-5|NA|TRBJ2-7|TRBD2
CASSLGLAGGYEQYF
TGTGCCAGCAGCTTGGGACTAGCGGGAGGTTACGAGCAGTACTTC
>TRBV9|NA|TRBJ2-3|TRBD1
CASSVGAGGLTDTQYF
TGTGCCAGCAGCGTAGGTGCAGGGGGTCTCACAGATACGCAGTATTTT
>TRBV19|few|TRBJ2-2|NA
CASKGRDPPGELFF
TGTGCCAGTAAAGGACGGGATCCCCCCGGGGAGCTGTTTTTT
>TRBV27|NA|TRBJ2-7|NA
CASSPRGTNAYEQYF
TGTGCCAGCAGTCCCAGGGGAACTAACGCCTACGAGCAGTACTTC
>TRBV19|NA|TRBJ1-5|TRBD1
CASPPPGQGFPSNQPQHF
TGTGCCAGTCCTCCACCGGGACAGGGGTTCCCTAGCAATCAGCCCCAGCATTTT
>TRBV7-2|NA|TRBJ2-1|TRBD2
CASRGGTSGILGEQFF
TGTGCCAGCAGGGGTGGGACTAGCGGGATTTTGGGTGAGCAGTTCTTC
>TRBV10-3|NA|TRBJ2-1|TRBD2
CAISRTAGGNEQFF
TGTGCCATCAGTAGGACAGCGGGGGGAAATGAGCAGTTCTTC
>TRBV6-1|once|TRBJ1-4|NA
CASSEDWSTEKLFF
TGTGCCAGCAGTGAAGACTGGTCTACGGAAAAACTGTTTTTT
>TRBV11-2|NA|TRBJ2-2|TRBD1
CASSPETGYTGELFF
TGTGCCAGCAGCCCTGAGACAGGGTACACCGGGGAGCTGTTTTTT